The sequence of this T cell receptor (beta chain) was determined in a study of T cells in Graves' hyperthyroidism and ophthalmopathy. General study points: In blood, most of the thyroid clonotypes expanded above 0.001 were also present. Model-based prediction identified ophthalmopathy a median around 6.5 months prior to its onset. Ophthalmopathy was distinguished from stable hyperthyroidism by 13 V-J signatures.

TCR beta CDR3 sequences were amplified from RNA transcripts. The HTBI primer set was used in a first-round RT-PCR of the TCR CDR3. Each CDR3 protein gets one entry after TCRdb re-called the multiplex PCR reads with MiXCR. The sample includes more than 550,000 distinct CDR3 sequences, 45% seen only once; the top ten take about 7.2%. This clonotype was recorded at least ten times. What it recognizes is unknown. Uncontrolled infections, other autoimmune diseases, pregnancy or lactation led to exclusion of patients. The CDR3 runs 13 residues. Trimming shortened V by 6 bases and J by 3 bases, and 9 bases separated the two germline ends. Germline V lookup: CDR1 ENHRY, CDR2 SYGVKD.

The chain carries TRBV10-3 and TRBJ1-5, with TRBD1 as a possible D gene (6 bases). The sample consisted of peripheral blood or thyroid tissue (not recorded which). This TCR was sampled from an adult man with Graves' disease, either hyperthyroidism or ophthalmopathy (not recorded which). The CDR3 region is CAISGDTNQPQHF. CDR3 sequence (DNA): TGTGCCATCAGCGGGGACACCAATCAGCCCCAGCATTTT.